This T cell receptor (beta chain) was retrieved from a study of cytomegalovirus exposure and HLA in healthy donors. General study results and limits: Highest at DRB1 and lowest at HLA-C, TCR association rates differed among HLA loci in a later analysis. Immune exposure information available was restricted to CMV serostatus. A later analysis, which compared TCR beta chains of equal frequency, found the HLA-associated ones more clonally expanded. The classifier, whose performance was assessed in both the original and validation cohorts, reportedly diagnosed cytomegalovirus status with high specificity and sensitivity.

This PCR relied on a set of 60 Vbeta primers and 13 Jbeta primers. The protocol was immunoSEQ multiplex PCR, while the TCRdb copy is restricted to in-frame clones and leaves out a portion. The sample has about 200,000 clones, about 13% seen once; the top ten hold 7.5% to 10%. Looked up from germline, CDR1 is MDHEN and CDR2 is SYDVKM. The CDR3 is made up of 14 amino acids. Trimming left V 2 bases short and J 6 bases short, with 10 bases between. Concerning this clone itself: The antigen is unknown.

This sequence joins TRBV28 and TRBJ1-4, with D perhaps TRBD1 (6 bases). Sequencing used PBMCs. The clonotype comes from a man aged 50 to 59 in good health and CMV-seropositive. In DNA form, the CDR3 reads TGTGCCAGCAGTTTAACAGGGCGTGATGAAAAACTGTTTTTT. It translates to CASSLTGRDEKLFF.